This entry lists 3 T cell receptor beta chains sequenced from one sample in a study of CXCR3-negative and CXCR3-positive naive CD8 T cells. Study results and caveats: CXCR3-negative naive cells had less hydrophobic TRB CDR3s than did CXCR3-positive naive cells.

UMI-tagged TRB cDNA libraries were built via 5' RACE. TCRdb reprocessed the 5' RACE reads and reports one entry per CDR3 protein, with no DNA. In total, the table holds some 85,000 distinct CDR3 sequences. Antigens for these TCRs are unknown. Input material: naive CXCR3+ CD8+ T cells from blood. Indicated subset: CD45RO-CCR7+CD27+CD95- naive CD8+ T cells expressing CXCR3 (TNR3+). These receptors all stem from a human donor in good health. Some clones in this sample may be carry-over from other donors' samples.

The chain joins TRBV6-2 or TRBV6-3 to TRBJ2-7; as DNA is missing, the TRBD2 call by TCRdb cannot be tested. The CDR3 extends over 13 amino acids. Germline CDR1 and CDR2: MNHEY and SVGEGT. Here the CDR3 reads CASSWLAGDEQYF.

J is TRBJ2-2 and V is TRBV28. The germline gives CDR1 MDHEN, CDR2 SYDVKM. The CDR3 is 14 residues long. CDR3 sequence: CASSLTRPFRELFF.

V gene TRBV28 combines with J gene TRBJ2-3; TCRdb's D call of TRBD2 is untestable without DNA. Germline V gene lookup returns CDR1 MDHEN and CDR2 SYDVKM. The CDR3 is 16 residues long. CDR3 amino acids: CASSLMGLADTDTQYF. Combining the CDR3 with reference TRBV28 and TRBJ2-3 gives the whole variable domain DVKVTQSSRYLVKRTGEKVFLECVQDMDHENMFWYRQDPGLGLRLIYFSYDVKMKEKGDIPEGYSVSREKKERFSLILESASTNQTSMYLCASSLMGLADTDTQYFGPGTRLTVL.